Following are 18 T cell receptor beta chains from one sample sequenced in a study of cytomegalovirus exposure and HLA in healthy donors (dated by TCRdb to 2016 to 2017). Library prep was done by the immunoSEQ multiplex PCR assay. For the multiplex PCR, a mixture combining 60 forward primers for TCR Vbeta segments and 13 reverse primers for TCR Jbeta segments was used. TCRdb's version of the immuneACCESS table is confined to in-frame rearrangements and falls short of the full clone set. An unresolved V gene accounts for under half of the shortfall where checked; the remainder is of unknown origin. The sample table records about 93,000 clones; around three quarters of these occur just once. The ten largest clones add up to roughly 0.6% of the sample. The sequenced material came from PBMCs. Receptors originate from a man aged 25-40 years in good health and CMV-seronegative.

J is TRBJ2-5 and V is TRBV7-9; 11 bases match TRBD2. The CDR3 is 18 amino acids. Germline trimming cut 5 bases from V and 0 bases from J; bases unmatched to any gene: 11. Germline-derived CDR1 and CDR2 are SEHNR and FQNEAQ (reference sequence). CDR3 bases: TGTGCCAGCAGCCCCCTCTTTTTAGCGGGAGGGGACCAAGAGACCCAGTACTTC. Protein sequence: CASSPLFLAGGDQETQYF.

The chain uses TRBV9 and TRBJ2-5, with D tentatively TRBD1 (5 bases). The V gene's germline CDR1 is SGDLS and CDR2 YYNGEE. The CDR3 runs 12 residues. V was pared by 5 bases and J by 0 bases, with 5 bases between. CDR3 nucleotide sequence: TGTGCCAGCAGAGGGGACCAAGAGACCCAGTACTTC. Translation gives CASRGDQETQYF.

As DNA, the CDR3 is TGTGCCAGCAGTTTATTGCACAGGGATGGCTACACCTTC. Amino acids: CASSLLHRDGYTF. The gene calls are TRBV28 and TRBJ1-2, with D possibly TRBD1 on 6 matching bases. Trimming shortened V by 1 base and J by 6 bases, and 9 bases separated the two germline ends. Germline assignment: CDR1 MDHEN and CDR2 SYDVKM. CDR3 size: 13 residues.

This chain links TRBV7-7 with TRBJ2-1; TRBD2 is a possible D gene (6 bases). From germline, CDR1 is SSHAT and CDR2 FNYEAQ (reference sequence). CDR3 length equals 15 residues. Between the trimmed V and J ends, which lost 5 bases and 8 bases, there was a span of 19 bases. The CDR3 region has the DNA TGTGCCAGCAGCCCCCGGTCCCGGGGGTTTGATGAGCAGTTCTTC. As protein: CASSPRSRGFDEQFF. Supplemented by reference TRBV7-7 and TRBJ2-1, the full variable domain reads GAGVSQSPRYKVTKRGQDVTLRCDPISSHATLYWYQQALGQGPEFLTYFNYEAQPDKSGLPSDRFSAERPEGSISTLTIQRTEQRDSAMYRCASSPRSRGFDEQFFGPGTRLTVL.

V is TRBV6-5 and J is TRBJ2-3; tentative D call: TRBD1 (6 bases). This CDR3 region has 15 residues. Germline lookup yields CDR1 MNHEY and CDR2 SVGAGI. V was clipped by 4 bases and J by 3 bases, with 14 bases between them. For the CDR3, the DNA is TGTGCCAGCAGTTCCAGGGGTGGTTCGACAGATACGCAGTATTTT. Its protein product is CASSSRGGSTDTQYF.

The chain employs TRBV19 and TRBJ1-5, with 9 positions matching TRBD1. The V gene end was trimmed by 9 bases and the J gene end by 5 bases; junction bases not matched to a gene: 8. Germline V gene lookup returns CDR1 LNHDA and CDR2 SQIVND (reference sequence). CDR3 length: 14 amino acids. The CDR3 region has the DNA TGTGCCAGCAAAACCGGGACAGGGTATCAGCCCCAGCATTTT. Translating gives CASKTGTGYQPQHF.

The rearrangement links TRBV7-9 to TRBJ2-7; 9 bases map to TRBD1. This CDR3 region has 13 residues. V was clipped by 2 bases and J by 8 bases; unmatched bases: 4. CDR1 and CDR2 (germline): SEHNR, FQNEAQ (reference sequence). Here the CDR3 reads CASSLNRGPQQYV. The CDR3 nucleotides read TGTGCCAGCAGCTTAAACAGGGGGCCTCAGCAGTACGTC.

The chain is built from TRBV4-2 and TRBJ1-4; TRBD1 matches at 7 bases. Germline V gene lookup returns CDR1 LGHNA and CDR2 YNFKEQ. V lost 4 bases to trimming and J lost 4 bases; unmatched junction nucleotides: 6. The CDR3 is made up of 15 amino acids. Here the CDR3 reads CASSLRDSHNEKLFF. The CDR3 coding sequence is TGTGCCAGCAGCCTAAGGGACAGCCATAATGAAAAACTGTTTTTT.

The table lists this clone with a count of one. This chain uses TRBV7-9 with TRBJ2-5; D may be TRBD2 (5 bases). CDR1 is SEHNR, CDR2 FQNEAQ, per germline (reference sequence). CDR3 length: 13 residues. Trimming removed 1 base from V and 3 bases from J, with 6 bases in between. The CDR3 DNA is TGTGCCAGCAGCTTAGGAGGGAAAGAGACCCAGTACTTC. Its translation: CASSLGGKETQYF.

This sequence joins TRBV5-6 and TRBJ2-3, with D perhaps TRBD1 (5 bases). Germline V gene lookup returns CDR1 SGHDT and CDR2 YYEEEE. Trimming shortened V by 4 bases and J by 3 bases, and 21 bases separated the two germline ends. CDR3 length: 17 residues. In nucleotides, the CDR3 is TGTGCCAGCAGCGTGCGGCAGGGAAACCTCTTGACAGATACGCAGTATTTT. Its translation is CASSVRQGNLLTDTQYF.

The V and J genes are TRBV27 and TRBJ2-7, with 10 bases fitting TRBD2. Germline loops: CDR1 MNHEY, CDR2 SMNVEV (reference sequence). This CDR3 contains 16 residues. J was trimmed by 3 bases and V by 3 bases; bases with no gene match: 8. The CDR3 coding sequence is TGTGCCAGCAGTTTGAGGGCGACTAGCGGGCGCTACGAGCAGTACTTC. This codes for CASSLRATSGRYEQYF.

This chain links TRBV13 with TRBJ2-3; a weak D match, TRBD2 (6 bases). The CDR3 loop spans 16 amino acids. Germline-derived CDR1 and CDR2 are PRHDT and FYEKMQ (reference sequence). The V gene lost 5 bases and the J gene lost 0 bases, with 15 bases spanning the gap. CDR3 region: CASSKNLATSTDTQYF. DNA of the CDR3: TGTGCCAGCAGCAAAAACCTAGCGACTAGCACAGATACGCAGTATTTT.

A remark on this clone: At one boundary the junction diverges from the germline segment, which might be a read error. The chain couples TRBV12-5 to TRBJ1-1, with TRBD1 as a possible D gene (6 bases). The CDR3 is made up of 15 amino acids. CDR1 and CDR2 (germline): LGHNT, FRNRAP. This CDR3 reads CASGLGGGGGTEASF. The DNA of the CDR3 is TGTGCTAGTGGTTTGGGAGGGGGGGGTGGCACTGAAGCTTCCTTT.

Only a few counts were recorded for this clone. The rearrangement links TRBV29-1 to TRBJ1-3; D gene uncertain. Germline CDR1 reads SQVTM; CDR2 reads ANQGSEA. This CDR3 region has 12 residues. The V end lost 1 base, the J end lost 5 bases, and 6 bases lay between the germline ends. CDR3 in DNA: TGCAGCGTTGAAGGGCAACGAAACACCATATATTTT. Encoded protein: CSVEGQRNTIYF.

The chain links TRBV7-3 to TRBJ1-1, with TRBD1 matching over 7 bases. V dropped 4 bases and J dropped 1; count of bases not matched to a gene: 3. Germline V gene lookup returns CDR1 SGHTA and CDR2 FQGTGA. CDR3 length: 14 residues. The CDR3 protein is CASSSQGGNTEAFF. The DNA for the CDR3 is TGTGCCAGCAGCTCGCAGGGGGGGAACACTGAAGCTTTCTTT.

This chain connects TRBV6-5 to TRBJ2-7; D is perhaps TRBD1 (6 bases). Trimming cost V 5 bases and J 5 bases, with 16 bases left between them. The CDR3 is 14 residues long. In germline, CDR1 is MNHEY, CDR2 SVGAGI. For the CDR3, the DNA is TGTGCCAGCAGTGAATCGGCAGGGGTAGACGAGCAGTACGTC. Its protein product is CASSESAGVDEQYV.

In its sample, this clone was seen once. V is TRBV5-4 and J is TRBJ2-2, with TRBD2 matching over 7 bases. Germline-derived CDR1 and CDR2 are SGHNT and YYREEE (reference sequence). V was clipped by 5 bases and J by 5 bases; unmatched bases: 9. The CDR3 is made up of 15 amino acids. Here the CDR3 reads CASRGGTAGTGELFF. The CDR3 region has the DNA TGTGCCAGCAGGGGGGGGACCGCGGGGACCGGGGAGCTGTTTTTT.

This clone appeared a few times. The rearrangement links TRBV4-1 to TRBJ2-3, with D possibly matching TRBD2 (6 bases). This CDR3 region has 14 residues. The V and J ends lost 4 bases and 2 bases respectively, with 10 bases between them. The germline CDR1 and CDR2 sequences are MGHRA and YSYEKL. The CDR3 coding sequence is TGCGCCAGCAGCCCGGGACTTCACACAGATACGCAGTATTTT. Translated, it gives CASSPGLHTDTQYF.